Presented here are 13 T cell receptor beta chains from one specimen sequenced in a study of control samples from healthy donors and cancer patients. Method: immunoSEQ multiplex PCR; TCRdb's copy keeps in-frame clones and lacks some. The sample holds tens of thousands of clones, 89% seen once. Sequencing was done on a sample of blood. These receptors were collected from a man in his fifties or sixties in good health.

The rearrangement links TRBV7-9 to TRBJ1-5; 7 positions agree with TRBD1. The CDR3 has 14 amino acids. Germline CDR1 is SEHNR and CDR2 is FQNEAQ (reference sequence). Losses at the gene ends were 5 bases for V and 5 bases for J; bases not matched to a gene: 6. The CDR3 loop reads CASSPDRWDQPQHF. DNA of the CDR3: TGTGCCAGCAGCCCGGACAGGTGGGATCAGCCCCAGCATTTT.

The chain combines TRBV9 with TRBJ2-2, with 7 bases identical to TRBD1. CDR3 length: 14 residues. Germline CDR1 and CDR2: SGDLS and YYNGEE. Trimming cost V 5 bases and J 7 bases; bases outside gene matches: 8. This CDR3 is CASRLEGAGGELFF. CDR3 coding DNA: TGTGCCAGCAGATTAGAGGGGGCGGGCGGGGAGCTGTTTTTT.

The chain joins TRBV16 to TRBJ1-1; possible D gene TRBD1, 5 bases. Between the trimmed V and J ends, which lost 4 bases and 6 bases, there was a span of 18 bases. From germline, CDR1 is KGHSY and CDR2 FQNENV. The length of the CDR3 is 15 residues. CDR3 loop: CASSPLSGVNAEAFF. The CDR3 nucleotides are TGTGCCAGCAGCCCTCTGTCGGGGGTCAACGCTGAAGCTTTCTTT. Full variable domain (remainder filled in from reference TRBV16 and TRBJ1-1): GEEVAQTPKHLVRGEGQKAKLYCAPIKGHSYVFWYQQVLKNEFKFLISFQNENVFDETGMPKERFSAKCLPNSPCSLEIQATKLEDSAVYFCASSPLSGVNAEAFFGQGTRLTVV.

The rearrangement joins TRBV5-1 to TRBJ2-7, with TRBD1 identical over 9 bases. CDR3 size: 15 residues. In germline, CDR1 is SGHRS, CDR2 YFSETQ. The ends lost 4 bases at V and 9 bases at J; junction bases unmatched: 14. CDR3 DNA sequence: TGCGCCAGCAGCCCCCGGGACAGGGAAAGCGAAGGGCAGTACTTC. This gives the protein CASSPRDRESEGQYF. Full variable domain (remainder filled in from reference TRBV5-1 and TRBJ2-7): KAGVTQTPRYLIKTRGQQVTLSCSPISGHRSVSWYQQTPGQGLQFLFEYFSETQRNKGNFPGRFSGRQFSNSRSEMNVSTLELGDSALYLCASSPRDRESEGQYFGPGTRLTVT.

The chain is built from TRBV7-2 and TRBJ2-7; tentative D call: TRBD2 (7 bases). The germline V and J ends were trimmed by 5 bases and 1 base, with 18 bases remaining between them. CDR3 size: 16 residues. Germline CDR1 and CDR2: SGHTA and FQGNSA. CDR3 nucleotide sequence: TGTGCCAGCAGCCAGTGGGGGGGCCCTTCATCCTACGAGCAGTACTTC. Its translation: CASSQWGGPSSYEQYF. The full variable domain, its missing parts supplied by reference TRBV7-2 and TRBJ2-7, is GAGVSQSPSNKVTEKGKDVELRCDPISGHTALYWYRQSLGQGLEFLIYFQGNSAPDKSGLPSDRFSAERTGGSVSTLTIQRTQQEDSAVYLCASSQWGGPSSYEQYFGPGTRLTVT.

CDR3 DNA sequence: TGTGCCAGCAGCCAAGAAACAGGGACAGGGACAAAAGGAAACACCATATATTTT. As protein: CASSQETGTGTKGNTIYF. This chain links TRBV3-1 (or the pseudogene TRBV3-2) with TRBJ1-3, with 9 bases that match TRBD1. Per germline, CDR1 LGHDT and CDR2 YNNKEL (reference sequence). The CDR3 is 18 amino acids. Trimming removed 0 bases from V and 4 bases from J; junction bases left unmatched: 10.

The chain joins TRBV20-1 to TRBJ1-1, with D uncertain. The germline V and J ends were trimmed by 3 bases and 5 bases, with 13 bases remaining between them. Germline V gene lookup returns CDR1 DFQATT and CDR2 SNEGSKA (reference sequence). The length of the CDR3 is 13 residues. The CDR3 loop reads CSASRRSGTEAFF. CDR3 nucleotides: TGCAGTGCTAGTCGCAGGTCGGGGACTGAAGCTTTCTTT.

This sequence joins TRBV6-1 and TRBJ2-3, with 9 bases identical to TRBD2. CDR3 length: 16 amino acids. CDR1 is MNHNS, CDR2 SASEGT, per germline. With V trimmed by 4 bases and J by 2 bases, 7 bases remained unmatched. CDR3 sequence: CASSGGLAGNTDTQYF. The CDR3 bases are TGTGCCAGCAGTGGGGGGCTAGCGGGGAACACAGATACGCAGTATTTT.

This clone was seen a single time. The same CDR3 arises from other DNA sequences in this sample as well. The V call is TRBV24-1, the J call TRBJ2-1; the match to TRBD1 covers 8 bases. Trimming cost V 5 bases and J 6 bases; bases outside gene matches: 14. This CDR3 region has 17 residues. The germline V gene encodes CDR1 KGHDR and CDR2 SFDVKD. CDR3: CATSVPSGQGAFNEQFF. The DNA of the CDR3 is TGTGCCACCAGTGTACCCTCGGGGCAGGGGGCGTTCAATGAGCAGTTCTTC.

V is TRBV6-6 and J is TRBJ2-1; D gene ambiguous. This CDR3 comprises 13 residues. With 2 bases removed from V and 7 bases from J, the gap between germline ends came to 9 bases. Germline V CDR1 and CDR2: MNHNY, SVGAGI (reference sequence). For the CDR3, the DNA is TGTGCCAGCAGTTACCAGCTGGGGAATGAGCAGTTCTTC. This translates into CASSYQLGNEQFF.

The V gene is TRBV27, the J gene TRBJ1-5, with 8 bases matching TRBD1. V dropped 5 bases and J dropped 10; count of bases not matched to a gene: 13. Germline V gene data show CDR1 as MNHEY and CDR2 as SMNVEV (reference sequence). The length of the CDR3 is 15 residues. The CDR3, as DNA: TGTGCCAGCAGTCCCCAACCAGGGGGCGTCAGCCCCCAGCATTTT. Residues: CASSPQPGGVSPQHF.

The V and J genes are TRBV9 and TRBJ2-3, with no clear D. V was cut by 4 bases and J by 4 bases, with 7 bases left in between. Germline CDR1 is SGDLS and CDR2 is YYNGEE. The CDR3 runs 12 residues. CDR3 loop: CASSYGADTQYF. The CDR3 DNA sequence: TGTGCCAGCAGCTATGGTGCAGATACGCAGTATTTT.

This sequence joins TRBV15 and TRBJ1-6, with D possibly being TRBD1 (5 bases). CDR1 and CDR2 (germline): LNHNV, YYDKDF (reference sequence). V was clipped by 0 bases and J by 6 bases, with 15 bases between them. The CDR3 is 17 amino acids. The CDR3 protein is CATSRDYDSQLNSPLHF. The CDR3 bases are TGTGCCACCAGCAGAGATTATGACAGTCAACTTAATTCACCCCTCCACTTT. Looking up the rest from reference TRBV15 and TRBJ1-6 gives the full variable domain: DAMVIQNPRYQVTQFGKPVTLSCSQTLNHNVMYWYQQKSSQAPKLLFHYYDKDFNNEADTPDNFQSRRPNTSFCFLDIRSPGLGDTAMYLCATSRDYDSQLNSPLHFGNGTRLTVT.